Listed here are 19 T cell receptor beta chains from one sample, sequenced in a study of blood T cell repertoires in COVID-19. TCRdb keeps only in-frame clones here, not all; method: immunoSEQ multiplex PCR. The profile shows 280,000 or so clones, almost 90% of them singletons. Source material: PBMCs or T cells enriched from blood (not recorded which). These receptors were obtained from a young woman with acute COVID-19.

The rearrangement joins TRBV7-9 to TRBJ2-7, with 9 bases identical to TRBD1. Germline lookup yields CDR1 SEHNR and CDR2 FQNEAQ (reference sequence). The J segment lost 6 bases and the V segment lost 5 bases, leaving 5 bases of the junction unmatched. This CDR3 contains 13 residues. This chain's CDR3 is CASSNRGLSEQYF. The DNA for the CDR3 is TGTGCCAGCAGCAACAGGGGGCTGAGCGAGCAGTACTTC.

The chain employs TRBV5-4 and TRBJ2-6, with 11 bases matching TRBD1. Looked up from germline, CDR1 is SGHNT and CDR2 is YYREEE (reference sequence). This CDR3 spans 17 amino acids. Germline trimming cut 0 bases from V and 3 bases from J; bases unmatched to any gene: 2. DNA of the CDR3: TGTGCCAGCAGCTTGGGGACAGGGGGCTTTGGGGCCAACGTCCTGACTTTC. It codes for CASSLGTGGFGANVLTF.

The CDR3 sequence is CASSKGHNYGYTF. Written as DNA, the CDR3 is TGTGCCAGCAGCAAGGGACATAACTATGGCTACACCTTC. The J gene is TRBJ1-2, the V gene TRBV21-1; TRBD1 reflects the table's D call only, with no check against the DNA. TRBV21-1 is a listed pseudogene. The CDR3 has 13 residues.

The chain uses TRBV6-5 and TRBJ2-2, with unresolved D. V lost 5 bases, J lost 5 bases, and 12 bases lay in between. Germline-derived CDR1 and CDR2 are MNHEY and SVGAGI. This CDR3 region has 14 residues. The CDR3 region is CASSKRPATGELFF. The CDR3 coding sequence is TGTGCCAGCAGTAAGAGGCCAGCGACCGGGGAGCTGTTTTTT.

The J gene is TRBJ1-4, the V gene TRBV19; D gene unclear. Germline CDR1 LNHDA, CDR2 SQIVND (reference sequence). CDR3 size: 13 residues. Trimming removed 3 bases from V and 8 bases from J, with 10 bases in between. The CDR3 sequence is CASSIDGEEKLFF. CDR3 DNA: TGTGCCAGTAGTATTGATGGGGAGGAAAAACTGTTTTTT.

The chain couples TRBV2 to TRBJ2-6; D ambiguous. Looked up from germline, CDR1 is SNHLY and CDR2 is FYNNEI. The CDR3 extends over 19 amino acids. The germline V and J ends were trimmed by 4 bases and 0 bases, with 19 bases remaining between them. The CDR3 region has the DNA TGTGCCAGCAGTGTATTTGTTGGTACCGCTAACTCTGGGGCCAACGTCCTGACTTTC. Protein sequence: CASSVFVGTANSGANVLTF.

This rearrangement joins TRBV18 to TRBJ1-2; 7 positions agree with TRBD1. The V segment lost 4 bases and the J segment 3 bases; nucleotides outside the gene matches: 8. The CDR3 runs to 15 residues. Germline lookup yields CDR1 KGHSH and CDR2 LQKENI. The CDR3 spells CASSLTQGGDYGYTF. Here the CDR3 DNA reads TGTGCCAGCTCACTGACCCAGGGGGGAGACTATGGCTACACCTTC.

This chain uses TRBV19 with TRBJ2-5, with 7 nucleotides matching TRBD1. In germline, CDR1 is LNHDA, CDR2 SQIVND (reference sequence). The CDR3 is 15 amino acids. The trim removed 5 bases at V and 2 bases at J, leaving 8 bases unmatched. The CDR3 sequence: CASSWAGGDQETQYF. The CDR3 DNA reads as TGTGCCAGTAGTTGGGCAGGGGGTGATCAAGAGACCCAGTACTTC.

This chain links TRBV6-4 with TRBJ2-7; a possible D gene is TRBD1 (6 bases). The germline gives CDR1 MRHNA, CDR2 SNTAGT. Trimming stripped 7 bases from V and 3 bases from J, with 13 bases between. This CDR3 is 13 amino acids long. CDR3 bases: TGTGCCAGCACGGGACATGGGGTCTACGAGCAGTACTTC. It codes for CASTGHGVYEQYF.

Only one count was recorded for this clone. The rearrangement links TRBV6-5 to TRBJ2-7, with 10 bases that match TRBD1. Losses at the gene ends were 5 bases for V and 3 bases for J; bases not matched to a gene: 7. The germline V gene has CDR1 MNHEY and CDR2 SVGAGI. The CDR3 is 15 amino acids. The chain's CDR3 is CASSPEDRGFYEQYF. Written as DNA, the CDR3 is TGTGCCAGCAGTCCAGAGGACAGGGGGTTCTACGAGCAGTACTTC.

This clone was seen a single time. The chain has TRBV7-3 and TRBJ2-1; maybe TRBD1 (5 bases). CDR3 length equals 18 residues. Trimming took 5 bases from V and 0 from J, leaving 20 bases between them. Germline V gene data show CDR1 as SGHTA and CDR2 as FQGTGA. CDR3 coding DNA: TGTGCCAGCAGCCAGGGATTATTGACGGTGAGCTCCTACAATGAGCAGTTCTTC. Protein sequence: CASSQGLLTVSSYNEQFF.

The chain employs TRBV11-2 and TRBJ1-2, with 7 bases that match TRBD1. This CDR3 has 14 residues. V lost 4 bases, J lost 1 base, and 3 bases stayed unmatched. CDR1 is SGHAT and CDR2 is FQNNGV in the germline V gene. This CDR3 reads CASSSGTVNYGYTF. DNA of the CDR3: TGTGCCAGCAGCTCCGGGACAGTTAACTATGGCTACACCTTC.

This clone was recorded once. This rearrangement joins TRBV7-2 to TRBJ1-4, with 7 positions matching TRBD1. With 5 bases clipped from V and 6 bases from J, the junction kept 6 bases outside the gene matches. Per germline, CDR1 SGHTA and CDR2 FQGNSA. The CDR3 length is 14 residues. The CDR3 bases are TGTGCCAGCAGCCGTAGGACAGGCGATGAAAAACTGTTTTTT. Encoded protein: CASSRRTGDEKLFF. Supplemented by reference TRBV7-2 and TRBJ1-4, the full variable domain reads GAGVSQSPSNKVTEKGKDVELRCDPISGHTALYWYRQSLGQGLEFLIYFQGNSAPDKSGLPSDRFSAERTGGSVSTLTIQRTQQEDSAVYLCASSRRTGDEKLFFGSGTQLSVL.

This chain uses TRBV3-1 (or the pseudogene TRBV3-2) with TRBJ2-4, with 8 bases fitting TRBD1. The germline V gene has CDR1 LGHDT and CDR2 YNNKEL (reference sequence). The CDR3 runs to 13 residues. Losses at the gene ends were 8 bases for V and 4 bases for J; bases not matched to a gene: 4. Here the CDR3 DNA reads TGTGCCAGCGAAGGACAGGGAAAAAACATTCAGTACTTC. This sequence encodes CASEGQGKNIQYF.

The chain employs TRBV27 and TRBJ2-7, with 9 bases matching TRBD2. The V gene end was trimmed by 4 bases and the J gene end by 4 bases; junction bases not matched to a gene: 8. Germline values: CDR1 MNHEY, CDR2 SMNVEV (reference sequence). The CDR3 sequence is 15 residues long. The CDR3, as DNA: TGTGCCAGCAGTTCCCCCCTAGCGGGAATATACGAGCAGTACTTC. Protein sequence: CASSSPLAGIYEQYF.

V usage is TRBV27 and J usage is TRBJ2-3; 14 bases line up with TRBD2. The CDR3 is made up of 22 amino acids. Germline lookup yields CDR1 MNHEY and CDR2 SMNVEV (reference sequence). J lost 1 base, V lost 4 bases, and 19 bases had no gene match. The CDR3 nucleotides are TGTGCCAGCAGTTGGGTCCTTTCCGGGACTAGCGGGAGTCTCTACGGCACAGATACGCAGTATTTT. Protein product: CASSWVLSGTSGSLYGTDTQYF.

The rearrangement links TRBV19 to TRBJ2-1; perhaps TRBD1 as D (8 bases). Germline V gene data show CDR1 as LNHDA and CDR2 as SQIVND (reference sequence). The CDR3 spans 16 residues. The V end was cut by 5 bases, the J end by 9 bases, with 23 bases between. This CDR3 reads CASSARGQGTGGEQFF. Here the CDR3 DNA reads TGTGCCAGTAGTGCACGTGGACAGGGTACGGGAGGTGAGCAGTTCTTC.

The J gene is TRBJ1-5, the V gene TRBV6-5; TRBD1 is a possible D gene (5 bases). Trimming shortened V by 6 bases and J by 4 bases, and 7 bases separated the two germline ends. Looked up from germline, CDR1 is MNHEY and CDR2 is SVGAGI. CDR3 size: 12 residues. The CDR3 loop reads CASRKGNQPQHF. The CDR3 region has the DNA TGTGCCAGCAGAAAGGGGAATCAGCCCCAGCATTTT.

This chain connects TRBV28 to TRBJ1-5, with D perhaps matching TRBD1 (6 bases). Per germline, CDR1 MDHEN and CDR2 SYDVKM. V was clipped by 5 bases and J by 3 bases, with 8 bases between them. CDR3 size: 13 residues. CDR3 protein: CASSDRFNQPQHF. The CDR3 DNA reads TGTGCCAGCAGTGACAGGTTCAATCAGCCCCAGCATTTT.